This T cell receptor (beta chain) emerged from a study of cytomegalovirus exposure and HLA in healthy donors. V was pared by 6 bases and J by 4 bases, with 4 bases of the junction left unmatched. There are 15 residues in the CDR3. Per germline, CDR1 MDHEN and CDR2 SYDVKM. This PCR relied on a set of 60 Vbeta primers and 13 Jbeta primers. How the authors handled the data: An analysis performed later counted 60 million to 90 million unique TCR beta chains (roughly 10 million of them shared). TCRdb's table, derived via immunoSEQ multiplex PCR, lists solely in-frame clones and lacks some. V and J calls and clone size are copied from that table; D and trimming were computed from the DNA. Found here are some 120,000 clones, around three quarters of them singletons; the top ten hold over 5.5%.

The receptor comes from a woman between 40 and 50 years old in good health and CMV-seronegative. Source material: PBMCs. The chain uses TRBV28 and TRBJ2-1, with TRBD2 matching 12 bases. CDR3 loop: CASRDLAGGYNEQFF. In DNA, the CDR3 is TGTGCCAGCAGAGATCTAGCGGGAGGGTACAATGAGCAGTTCTTC.